These 21 T cell receptor beta chains were sequenced from one sample in a study of cytomegalovirus exposure and HLA in healthy donors. The study ran its PCR with 60 Vbeta and 13 Jbeta primers. Clones were sequenced by immunoSEQ multiplex PCR, and TCRdb holds only the in-frame ones, with some missing. The sample includes more than 150,000 clones, 81% of them seen just once. The sample consisted of PBMCs. Receptors were obtained from a man aged 45-65 years in good health and CMV-seronegative.

This clone was observed a single time. The CDR3 protein is CASTPEDGYQETQYF. The CDR3 coding sequence is TGTGCCAGCACCCCCGAAGACGGGTACCAAGAGACCCAGTACTTC. This chain connects TRBV25-1 to TRBJ2-5; D uncertain. Trimming left V 7 bases short and J 0 bases short, with 15 bases between. This CDR3 spans 15 amino acids. Germline CDR1 and CDR2: MGHDK and SYGVNS.

The CDR3 bases are TGTGCCAGCAGCACTGGAGGGAACAATGAGCAGTTCTTC. Residues: CASSTGGNNEQFF. The V gene is TRBV7-8, the J gene TRBJ2-1; the D gene is possibly TRBD2 (6 bases). This CDR3 is built from 13 residues. V was pared by 5 bases and J by 5 bases, with 10 bases between. In germline, CDR1 is SGHVS, CDR2 FQNEAQ.

For this clone: One end of the junction is discordant with germline, which a read error may explain. The gene calls are TRBV29-1 and TRBJ2-7; 8 bases agree with TRBD1. The CDR3 covers 13 residues. Germline V CDR1 and CDR2: SQVTM, ANQGSEA. CDR3 nucleotides: TGCAGCGCTGAAAGCCCGACAGGGGTCGAGCAGTACTTC. This sequence encodes CSAESPTGVEQYF.

The J gene is TRBJ2-5, the V gene TRBV11-3; 7 bases are a match to TRBD1. Per germline, CDR1 SGHNT and CDR2 YENEEA. V shed 4 bases and J 5 bases; nucleotides not matched to a gene: 10. CDR3 size: 15 residues. The CDR3 sequence is CASSSRGTPLETQYF. Written as DNA, the CDR3 is TGTGCCAGCAGCTCCAGGGGGACCCCATTGGAGACCCAGTACTTC.

This clone turned up a few times. The germline gene is not matched at one end of the junction; a read error may be the cause. Other nucleotide sequences in the sample specify the same CDR3. This rearrangement joins TRBV19 to TRBJ1-5; D might be TRBD1 (6 bases). This CDR3 is 13 amino acids long. Looked up from germline, CDR1 is LNHDA and CDR2 is SQIVND (reference sequence). CDR3 sequence: CASSGTNYQPQHF. The CDR3 DNA reads as TGCGCCAGTAGTGGGACAAATTATCAGCCCCAGCATTTT.

The chain employs TRBV10-1 and TRBJ2-5; 9 bases fit TRBD1. This CDR3 is 15 amino acids long. Losses at the gene ends were 9 bases for V and 5 bases for J; bases not matched to a gene: 13. Germline CDR1 WNHNN, CDR2 SYGVQD (reference sequence). In nucleotides, the CDR3 is TGCGCCAGTGTCGCGATGGGACAGGGCGGCGAGACCCAGTACTTC. It is translated as CASVAMGQGGETQYF.

The rearrangement joins TRBV7-2 to TRBJ1-6, with D hard to call. V lost 5 bases to trimming and J lost 7 bases, with 15 bases between them. The CDR3 consists of 15 residues. Germline values: CDR1 SGHTA, CDR2 FQGNSA. The CDR3 protein is CASSPRTVVNSPLHF. CDR3 bases: TGTGCCAGCAGCCCCCGTACCGTAGTAAATTCACCCCTCCACTTT.

The chain recombines TRBV27 with TRBJ1-4; 7 bases are shared with TRBD1. The CDR3 length is 15 residues. V was clipped by 6 bases and J by 8 bases; unmatched bases: 12. CDR1 MNHEY and CDR2 SMNVEV come from the germline V gene (reference sequence). The CDR3 bases are TGTGCCAGCAGCCAAAACAGGGGAGGAGGGGAAAAACTGTTTTTT. Its protein product is CASSQNRGGGEKLFF.

This sequence joins TRBV29-1 and TRBJ2-7; 8 positions agree with TRBD1. V dropped 8 bases and J dropped 6; count of bases not matched to a gene: 9. CDR1 and CDR2 (germline): SQVTM, ANQGSEA. This CDR3 is built from 12 residues. CDR3 coding DNA: TGCAGCACCCGGACAGGGCCTTCCGAGCAGTACTTC. It yields the protein CSTRTGPSEQYF.

The rearrangement joins TRBV7-6 to TRBJ2-5, with 10 bases aligning to TRBD2. From germline, CDR1 is SGHVS and CDR2 FNYEAQ. This CDR3 has 15 residues. Germline trimming cut 5 bases from V and 4 bases from J; bases unmatched to any gene: 7. In nucleotides, the CDR3 is TGTGCCAGCAGCCCAAGCGGGGGGGCAAGAGAGACCCAGTACTTC. As protein: CASSPSGGARETQYF.

This chain joins TRBV19 and TRBJ1-2, with D perhaps matching TRBD1 (6 bases). Germline values: CDR1 LNHDA, CDR2 SQIVND (reference sequence). The V end lost 2 bases, the J end lost 7 bases, and 11 bases lay between the germline ends. This CDR3 is 13 amino acids long. The chain's CDR3 is CASSISAGAGYTF. As DNA, the CDR3 is TGTGCCAGTAGTATAAGCGCAGGGGCTGGCTACACCTTC.

The J gene is TRBJ2-2, the V gene TRBV27, with 10 bases identical to TRBD1. V was clipped by 0 bases and J by 2 bases; unmatched bases: 0. The CDR3 is made up of 16 amino acids. Germline CDR1 and CDR2: MNHEY and SMNVEV (reference sequence). This chain's CDR3 is CASSLSTGGNTGELFF. The CDR3 coding sequence is TGTGCCAGCAGTTTATCGACAGGGGGCAACACCGGGGAGCTGTTTTTT.

The chain couples TRBV21-1 to TRBJ2-7; the table's D call, TRBD2, has no DNA check behind it. TRBV21-1 is a pseudogene segment. The CDR3 contains 15 residues. The CDR3 DNA reads as TGTGCCATCTGCGCTGCGGACGGGAGCTCCTACGAGCAGTACTTC. Residues: CAICAADGSSYEQYF.

The CDR3 nucleotides are TGTGCCAGCAGCTTAGCGGGGGGTGACTATGGCTACACCTTC. Protein sequence: CASSLAGGDYGYTF. V is TRBV7-2 and J is TRBJ1-2, with D tentatively TRBD1 (5 bases). CDR3 size: 14 residues. Per the germline V gene, CDR1 is SGHTA and CDR2 is FQGNSA. V was shortened by 0 bases and J by 3 bases, with 8 bases between the two germline ends.

This chain links TRBV14 with TRBJ1-2; 8 nucleotides line up with TRBD1. Germline CDR1 SGHDN, CDR2 FVKESK. The CDR3 runs to 15 residues. Trimming cost V 4 bases and J 7 bases; bases outside gene matches: 11. This CDR3 reads CASSLLTGASGGYTF. Written as DNA, the CDR3 is TGTGCCAGCAGCCTCCTGACAGGGGCTAGTGGTGGCTACACCTTC.

The V call is TRBV4-1, the J call TRBJ1-4; D not resolved. The V end lost 1 base, the J end lost 2 bases, and 5 bases lay between the germline ends. The CDR3 is 14 residues long. In germline, CDR1 is MGHRA, CDR2 YSYEKL. The CDR3: CASSQVGTNEKLFF. Here the CDR3 DNA reads TGCGCCAGCAGCCAAGTTGGCACTAATGAAAAACTGTTTTTT.

The chain is built from TRBV2 and TRBJ1-4; maybe TRBD1 (6 bases). The germline CDR1 and CDR2 sequences are SNHLY and FYNNEI. Trimming shortened V by 10 bases and J by 3 bases, and 15 bases separated the two germline ends. This CDR3 contains 14 residues. The CDR3 spells CATQGGLANEKLFF. In DNA form, the CDR3 reads TGTGCCACACAGGGTGGTTTAGCTAATGAAAAACTGTTTTTT.

J is TRBJ1-5 and V is TRBV7-8, with unresolved D. V lost 1 base and J lost 4, with 8 bases in between. The CDR3 extends over 14 amino acids. CDR1 and CDR2 from the germline V gene are SGHVS and FQNEAQ. CDR3 sequence: CASSLGAKNQPQHF. The CDR3 DNA reads as TGTGCCAGCAGCTTAGGGGCAAAAAATCAGCCCCAGCATTTT.

This clone was found a few times. The chain carries TRBV6-5 and TRBJ1-4; D unclear. Deletions cut 6 bases from V and 8 bases from J, with 19 bases between. Germline V gene sequence: CDR1 MNHEY, CDR2 SVGAGI. There are 15 residues in the CDR3. The DNA for the CDR3 is TGTGCCAGCAGACCCCTCTACGGCGCGGTGGAAAAACTGTTTTTT. This gives the protein CASRPLYGAVEKLFF.

The chain carries TRBV4-3 and TRBJ2-2; no clear D. The V end lost 0 bases, the J end lost 2 bases, and 10 bases lay between the germline ends. The CDR3 contains 16 residues. Per the germline V gene, CDR1 is LGHNA and CDR2 is YSLEER. CDR3 residues: CASSQEFRVNTGELFF. CDR3 DNA sequence: TGCGCCAGCAGCCAAGAATTTCGAGTTAACACCGGGGAGCTGTTTTTT.

V and J are TRBV6-5 and TRBJ1-1, with D uncertain. Germline V CDR1 and CDR2: MNHEY, SVGAGI. The CDR3 is 15 residues long. V was trimmed by 0 bases and J by 1 base, leaving 9 bases between them. The CDR3 reads CASSYSPVPNTEAFF. The CDR3 bases are TGTGCCAGCAGTTACTCGCCGGTCCCGAACACTGAAGCTTTCTTT.